This TCR beta chain is from a study of T cells in Graves' hyperthyroidism and ophthalmopathy. Study-level background: Peripheral blood samples were taken at initial diagnosis, prior to any treatment. General observations from the study: Ophthalmopathy cases were set apart from stable hyperthyroidism by a 13 V-J model.

RNA transcripts gave rise to amplified TCR beta CDR3 regions. Researchers ran a first-round RT-PCR on the TCR CDR3 using the HTBI primer set. TCRdb re-analysed the multiplex PCR reads in MiXCR, keeping a single row per CDR3 protein. The sample yields fewer than 650,000 distinct CDR3 sequences, 13% to 15% seen once. A patient was excluded if there was uncontrolled infection, other autoimmune disease, pregnancy or lactation. This clonotype was recorded at least ten times. Its antigen is unidentified. V lost 4 bases and J 1 base, leaving 12 bases between the germline ends. Germline V lookup: CDR1 SGHKS, CDR2 YYEKEE (reference sequence). This CDR3 has 15 residues.

The sample was blood. The source of this sequence is a woman aged 18-29 years with Graves' ophthalmopathy. This rearrangement joins TRBV5-5 to TRBJ1-5; tentatively, D is TRBD1 (5 bases). This CDR3 reads CASSMVGGSNQPQHF. The CDR3 bases are TGTGCCAGCAGCATGGTTGGGGGGAGCAATCAGCCCCAGCATTTT.